Included here is one T cell receptor beta chain sequence, with context. 13 Jbeta primers and 60 Vbeta primers were used for the PCR. TCRdb's copy holds only in-frame clones and misses some; the assay was immunoSEQ multiplex PCR. The sample lists about 170,000 clones, roughly 87% occurring once. The data derive from a study of cytomegalovirus exposure and HLA in healthy donors. This CDR3 has 14 residues. Per the germline V gene, CDR1 is SGHKS and CDR2 is YYEKEE (reference sequence). Trimming cost V 1 base and J 5 bases, with 9 bases left between them. The rearrangement joins TRBV5-5 to TRBJ2-2; possible D gene TRBD1, 5 bases. The sample consisted of PBMCs. The receptor's source is a girl aged 5-17 years in good health and CMV-seropositive. CDR3 protein: CASSLSPGTGELFF. DNA for the CDR3: TGTGCCAGCAGCTTGTCCCCAGGGACCGGGGAGCTGTTTTTT.